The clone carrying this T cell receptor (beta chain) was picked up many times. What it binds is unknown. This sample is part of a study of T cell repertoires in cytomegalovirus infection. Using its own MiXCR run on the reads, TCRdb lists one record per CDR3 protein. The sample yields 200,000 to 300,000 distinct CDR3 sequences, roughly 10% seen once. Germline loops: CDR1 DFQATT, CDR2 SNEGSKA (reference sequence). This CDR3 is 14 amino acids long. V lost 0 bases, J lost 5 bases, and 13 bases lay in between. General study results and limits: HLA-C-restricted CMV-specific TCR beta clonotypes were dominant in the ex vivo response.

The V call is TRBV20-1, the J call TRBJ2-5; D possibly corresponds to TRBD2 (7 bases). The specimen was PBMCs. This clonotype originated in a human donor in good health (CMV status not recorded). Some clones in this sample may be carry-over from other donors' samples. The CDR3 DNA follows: TGCAGTGCTAGAGATGGGGGGGCAGTGGAGACCCAGTACTTC. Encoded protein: CSARDGGAVETQYF.